A single TCR beta chain is shown here with its context. The sample is drawn from a study of CD8+ T cells in alopecia areata. For the study at large: Administration of oral tofacitinib to treated patients was at 5 to 10 mg twice daily.

Extraction of RNA preceded its reverse transcription into cDNA, which served as the sequencing template. Sequenced by immunoSEQ multiplex PCR; TCRdb stores in-frame clones only, minus some. The sample lists approximately 200,000 clones; about 60% were seen once. The treatment denotes: oral pan-JAK inhibitor, 5-10 mg twice daily. Cell sorting on a FACSAria was used to separate CD4+ and CD8+ T cells from the PBMCs. Trimming cost V 6 bases and J 1 base, with 12 bases left between them. This CDR3 is 14 amino acids long. CDR1 and CDR2 from the germline V gene are LGHNA and YSLEER. The receptor was isolated from a human donor with alopecia areata. This chain uses TRBV4-3 with TRBJ2-5, with D possibly matching TRBD2 (6 bases). Sample: CD4+ T cells sorted from blood, taken at week 4, from a patient treated with tofacitinib. CDR3 region: CASRPGLTQETQYF. CDR3 coding DNA: TGCGCCAGCAGACCCGGACTAACCCAAGAGACCCAGTACTTC.